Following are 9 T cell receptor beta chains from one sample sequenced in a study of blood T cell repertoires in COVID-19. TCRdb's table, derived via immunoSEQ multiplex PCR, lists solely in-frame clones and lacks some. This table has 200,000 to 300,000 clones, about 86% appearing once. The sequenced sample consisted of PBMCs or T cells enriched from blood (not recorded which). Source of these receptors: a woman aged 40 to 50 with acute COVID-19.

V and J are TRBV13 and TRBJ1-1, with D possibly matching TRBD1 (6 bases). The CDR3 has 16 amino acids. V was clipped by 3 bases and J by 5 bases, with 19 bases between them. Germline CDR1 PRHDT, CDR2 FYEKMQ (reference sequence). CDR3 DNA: TGTGCCAGCAGCTTCCTAAGCACGGGGGGCCGGACTGAAGCTTTCTTT. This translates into CASSFLSTGGRTEAFF.

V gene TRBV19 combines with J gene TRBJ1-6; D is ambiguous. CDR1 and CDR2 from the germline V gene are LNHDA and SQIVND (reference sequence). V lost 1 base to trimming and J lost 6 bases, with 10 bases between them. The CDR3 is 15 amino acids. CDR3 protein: CASSIVGRVNSPLHF. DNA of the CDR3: TGTGCCAGTAGTATAGTGGGGAGGGTTAATTCACCCCTCCACTTT.

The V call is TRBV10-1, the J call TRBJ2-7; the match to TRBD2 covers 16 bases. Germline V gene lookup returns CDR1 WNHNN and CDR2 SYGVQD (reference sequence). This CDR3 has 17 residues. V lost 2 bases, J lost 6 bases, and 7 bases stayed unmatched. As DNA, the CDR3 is TGCGCCAGCAGTGAGGCCCTTGGGACTAGCGGGAGGGCCGAGCAGTACTTC. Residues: CASSEALGTSGRAEQYF.

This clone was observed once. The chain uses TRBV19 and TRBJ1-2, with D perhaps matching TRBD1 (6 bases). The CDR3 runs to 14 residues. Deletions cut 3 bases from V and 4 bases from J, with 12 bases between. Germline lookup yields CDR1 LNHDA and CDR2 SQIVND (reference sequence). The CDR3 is CASSISQGSYGYTF. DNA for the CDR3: TGTGCCAGTAGTATCAGTCAGGGGAGCTATGGCTACACCTTC. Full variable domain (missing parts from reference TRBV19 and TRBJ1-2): DGGITQSPKYLFRKEGQNVTLSCEQNLNHDAMYWYRQDPGQGLRLIYYSQIVNDFQKGDIAEGYSVSREKKESFPLTVTSAQKNPTAFYLCASSISQGSYGYTFGSGTRLTVV.

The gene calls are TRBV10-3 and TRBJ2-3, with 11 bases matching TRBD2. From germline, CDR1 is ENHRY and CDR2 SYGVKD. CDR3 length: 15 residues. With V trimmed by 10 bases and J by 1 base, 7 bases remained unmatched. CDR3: CATGTSGDRTDTQYF. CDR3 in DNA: TGTGCCACCGGGACTAGCGGTGACCGCACAGATACGCAGTATTTT.

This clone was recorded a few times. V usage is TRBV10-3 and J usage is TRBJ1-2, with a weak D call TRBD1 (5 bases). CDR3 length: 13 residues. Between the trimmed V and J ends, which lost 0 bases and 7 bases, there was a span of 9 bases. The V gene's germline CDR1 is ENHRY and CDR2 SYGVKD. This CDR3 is CAISESGGIGYTF. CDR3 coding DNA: TGTGCCATCAGTGAGTCGGGGGGGATTGGCTACACCTTC.

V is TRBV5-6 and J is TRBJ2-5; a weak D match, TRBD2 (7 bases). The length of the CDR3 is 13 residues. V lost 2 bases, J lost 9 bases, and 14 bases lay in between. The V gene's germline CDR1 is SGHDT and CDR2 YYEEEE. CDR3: CASSFGQGRAQYF. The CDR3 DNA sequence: TGTGCCAGCAGCTTCGGGCAGGGGAGGGCCCAGTACTTC.

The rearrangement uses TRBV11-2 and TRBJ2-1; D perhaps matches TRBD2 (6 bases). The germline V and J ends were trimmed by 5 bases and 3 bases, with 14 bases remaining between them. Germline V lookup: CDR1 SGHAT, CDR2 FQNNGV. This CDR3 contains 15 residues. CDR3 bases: TGTGCCAGCAGCCCCCCTCGGACTAACTACAATGAGCAGTTCTTC. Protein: CASSPPRTNYNEQFF.

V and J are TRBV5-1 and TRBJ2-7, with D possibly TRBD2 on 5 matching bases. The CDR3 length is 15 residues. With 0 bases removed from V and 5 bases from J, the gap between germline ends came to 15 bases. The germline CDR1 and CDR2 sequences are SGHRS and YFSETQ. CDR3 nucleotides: TGCGCCAGCAGCTTGGAGGTCGGGGTTTTTGACGAGCAGTACTTC. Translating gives CASSLEVGVFDEQYF. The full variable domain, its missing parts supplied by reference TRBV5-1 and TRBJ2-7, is KAGVTQTPRYLIKTRGQQVTLSCSPISGHRSVSWYQQTPGQGLQFLFEYFSETQRNKGNFPGRFSGRQFSNSRSEMNVSTLELGDSALYLCASSLEVGVFDEQYFGPGTRLTVT.